This TCR beta chain was obtained from a study of blood T cell repertoires in COVID-19. Across the study: The samples span acute and convalescent COVID-19 from the United States, Italy and Spain.

Sequencing used immunoSEQ multiplex PCR; TCRdb keeps in-frame clones, though not all of them. The repertoire consists of roughly 320,000 clones, with around 84% occurring once and the leading ten covering around 1.2%. The CDR3 extends over 15 amino acids. Germline lookup yields CDR1 MNHEY and CDR2 SMNVEV (reference sequence). Trimming pared 2 bases from V and 5 bases from J, leaving 12 bases between. The source is a man between 65 and 85 years old with acute or convalescent COVID-19. This rearrangement joins TRBV27 to TRBJ2-2; TRBD2 is a possible D gene (7 bases). Sequenced: peripheral blood. The CDR3 DNA reads as TGTGCCAGCAGTTTAGGGGGGGCGAGGACCGGGGAGCTGTTTTTT. Its protein is CASSLGGARTGELFF.